Presented here are 14 T cell receptor beta chains from one specimen sequenced in a study of cytomegalovirus exposure and HLA in healthy donors. Both 60 Vbeta primers and 13 Jbeta primers went into the PCR. The assay was immunoSEQ multiplex PCR, and TCRdb's table has in-frame clones only and misses some. The repertoire consists of roughly 220,000 clones, with roughly 70% occurring once and the leading ten covering 1.8%. Material for sequencing was PBMCs. The receptors come from a woman under 40 in good health and CMV-seronegative.

V is TRBV14 and J is TRBJ2-3; possible D gene TRBD1, 5 bases. Trimming removed 5 bases from V and 0 bases from J, with 12 bases in between. The CDR3 spans 15 residues. CDR1 and CDR2 (germline): SGHDN, FVKESK. CDR3 in DNA: TGTGCCAGCAGCTACAGGCCCGCTAGCACAGATACGCAGTATTTT. Its protein product is CASSYRPASTDTQYF.

This clone is a singleton in its sample. CDR3 bases: TGTGCCAGCAGCCTCCGGGACAGGGGCGCCTACGAGCAGTACTTC. Its protein is CASSLRDRGAYEQYF. The rearrangement uses TRBV6-5 and TRBJ2-7, with 10 bases that match TRBD1. J gave up 2 bases and V 6 bases, and 7 bases lay outside the gene matches. The CDR3 covers 15 residues. Germline V CDR1 and CDR2: MNHEY, SVGAGI.

The chain recombines TRBV29-1 with TRBJ2-1; perhaps TRBD1 as D (6 bases). The germline V gene has CDR1 SQVTM and CDR2 ANQGSEA. The CDR3 has 12 amino acids. V dropped 3 bases and J dropped 6 bases, with 9 bases sitting between them. CDR3 region: CSVEGAGNEQFF. Here the CDR3 DNA reads TGCAGCGTTGAGGGGGCTGGCAATGAGCAGTTCTTC.

The chain couples TRBV29-1 to TRBJ1-1, with D perhaps TRBD1 (6 bases). CDR1 and CDR2 from the germline V gene are SQVTM and ANQGSEA. V dropped 8 bases and J dropped 2 bases, with 15 bases sitting between them. This CDR3 has 13 residues. Written as DNA, the CDR3 is TGCAGCCTTAAGCAGGGGCGCAACACTGAAGCTTTCTTT. It yields the protein CSLKQGRNTEAFF.

With respect to this clone: Other DNA sequences within the sample encode an identical CDR3. The rearrangement links TRBV2 to TRBJ2-7, with 8 bases that match TRBD1. CDR1 and CDR2 from the germline V gene are SNHLY and FYNNEI. Trimming cost V 4 bases and J 5 bases; bases outside gene matches: 7. The CDR3 extends over 14 amino acids. DNA for the CDR3: TGTGCCAGCAGTGGTTTAGCAGGGGGCCACGAGCAGTACTTC. Translating gives CASSGLAGGHEQYF.

The rearrangement links TRBV27 to TRBJ2-1; possible D gene TRBD2, 5 bases. Trimming stripped 3 bases from V and 4 bases from J, with 10 bases between. The CDR3 is made up of 14 amino acids. Germline V gene sequence: CDR1 MNHEY, CDR2 SMNVEV (reference sequence). Here the CDR3 reads CASSFGGNYNEQFF. For the CDR3, the DNA is TGTGCCAGCAGTTTTGGAGGAAATTACAATGAGCAGTTCTTC.

The V call is TRBV18, the J call TRBJ2-5; 10 nucleotides match TRBD1. This CDR3 is 15 amino acids long. With 6 bases clipped from V and 4 bases from J, the junction kept 8 bases outside the gene matches. The germline gives CDR1 KGHSH, CDR2 LQKENI. The CDR3 here is CASSTTRDRGETQYF. The DNA for the CDR3 is TGTGCCAGCTCCACAACCCGGGACAGGGGAGAGACCCAGTACTTC.

The V gene is TRBV5-8, the J gene TRBJ2-1; the match to TRBD1 covers 8 bases. The ends lost 2 bases at V and 9 bases at J; junction bases unmatched: 10. This CDR3 spans 15 amino acids. Germline CDR1 is SGHTS and CDR2 is YDEGEE. The CDR3 DNA is TGTGCCAGCAGCTTCCGGGACAGGTTAATGGGTGAGCAGTTCTTC. Protein: CASSFRDRLMGEQFF.

The table lists this clone with a few counts. The same CDR3 arises from other DNA sequences in this sample as well. The V and J genes are TRBV5-1 and TRBJ2-7; D remains ambiguous. With 3 bases removed from V and 3 bases from J, the gap between germline ends came to 7 bases. CDR1 SGHRS and CDR2 YFSETQ come from the germline V gene. The CDR3 runs 12 residues. The CDR3 is CASSSPGYEQYF. As DNA, the CDR3 is TGCGCCAGCAGCTCCCCGGGCTACGAGCAGTACTTC.

DNA of the CDR3: TGCGCCAGCTCCCTGGGGGCCGTCCGGGGCTCTGGAAACACCATATATTTT. Translation gives CASSLGAVRGSGNTIYF. The chain combines TRBV5-1 with TRBJ1-3; a possible D gene is TRBD1 (6 bases). In germline, CDR1 is SGHRS, CDR2 YFSETQ. The CDR3 totals 17 residues. V lost 7 bases to trimming and J lost 0 bases, with 20 bases between them.

The table lists this clone with a few counts. This chain connects TRBV6-5 to TRBJ1-2; D call uncertain. The CDR3 consists of 13 residues. Germline loops: CDR1 MNHEY, CDR2 SVGAGI. V lost 2 bases and J lost 3, with 7 bases in between. The CDR3 nucleotides are TGTGCCAGCAGTTACGGGCAGTACTATGGCTACACCTTC. It translates to CASSYGQYYGYTF.

The chain carries TRBV9 and TRBJ1-1; D is ambiguous. Germline V gives CDR1 SGDLS, CDR2 YYNGEE. The CDR3 covers 14 residues. Trimming removed 0 bases from V and 0 bases from J, with 6 bases in between. This CDR3 is CASSVGAMNTEAFF. CDR3 sequence (DNA): TGTGCCAGCAGCGTAGGAGCCATGAACACTGAAGCTTTCTTT.

In its sample, this clone was seen a few times. The chain recombines TRBV5-1 with TRBJ2-6; 9 positions agree with TRBD2. V trimming: 4 bases; J trimming: 0 bases; junction bases outside the gene matches: 11. The CDR3 covers 19 residues. The germline V gene has CDR1 SGHRS and CDR2 YFSETQ. CDR3 region: CASSRWGPSGDSGANVLTF. Here the CDR3 DNA reads TGCGCCAGCAGCCGGTGGGGCCCTAGCGGGGACTCTGGGGCCAACGTCCTGACTTTC.

The chain links TRBV2 to TRBJ2-3; 7 positions match TRBD1. Trimming cost V 6 bases and J 4 bases; bases outside gene matches: 4. This CDR3 has 13 amino acids. The V gene's germline CDR1 is SNHLY and CDR2 FYNNEI. Here the CDR3 DNA reads TGTGCCAGCAGCTACGGGACAGCAGATACGCAGTATTTT. The encoded protein is CASSYGTADTQYF. Using reference TRBV2 and TRBJ2-3 for the parts outside the CDR3, the full variable domain is EPEVTQTPSHQVTQMGQEVILRCVPISNHLYFYWYRQILGQKVEFLVSFYNNEISEKSEIFDDQFSVERPDGSNFTLKIRSTKLEDSAMYFCASSYGTADTQYFGPGTRLTVL.